These 31 T cell receptor beta chains share one sample of origin, sequenced in a study of blood T cell repertoires in COVID-19. Sequencing was performed with immunoSEQ multiplex PCR; in TCRdb, only in-frame clones are kept and a portion is missing. The sample carries roughly 86,000 clones, around 81% recorded once. Sequencing input: peripheral blood. These receptors all stem from a man aged 45 to 65 with acute or convalescent COVID-19.

The chain couples TRBV7-2 to TRBJ1-3; TRBD1 might be the D (5 bases). Trimming removed 0 bases at V and 2 bases at J, with 11 bases between. Germline lookup yields CDR1 SGHTA and CDR2 FQGNSA. The CDR3 totals 16 residues. Here the CDR3 DNA reads TGTGCCAGCAGCTTAGCTGGGGCGCGAGCTGGAAACACCATATATTTT. Protein product: CASSLAGARAGNTIYF.

The gene calls are TRBV2 and TRBJ1-1; D gene unclear. Germline values: CDR1 SNHLY, CDR2 FYNNEI. The CDR3 extends over 14 amino acids. Trimming cost V 5 bases and J 2 bases, with 12 bases left between them. This chain's CDR3 is CASSTLTRNTEAFF. The CDR3 DNA reads TGTGCCAGCAGTACCTTGACACGTAACACTGAAGCTTTCTTT.

This clone was counted only a few times. V gene TRBV6-5 combines with J gene TRBJ2-4, with 12 bases identical to TRBD2. J lost 5 bases, V lost 0 bases, and 2 bases had no gene match. The germline CDR1 and CDR2 sequences are MNHEY and SVGAGI. The CDR3 length is 16 residues. CDR3 in amino acids: CASSYSPSGGENIQYF. DNA for the CDR3: TGTGCCAGCAGTTACTCTCCTAGCGGGGGGGAAAACATTCAGTACTTC.

The genes are TRBV24-1 and TRBJ2-7; perhaps TRBD1 as D (6 bases). Trimming took 0 bases from V and 3 from J, leaving 11 bases between them. The CDR3 sequence is 15 residues long. From germline, CDR1 is KGHDR and CDR2 SFDVKD. Here the CDR3 DNA reads TGTGCCACCAGTGATTTGCAGGACAGTTTCTACGAGCAGTACTTC. This codes for CATSDLQDSFYEQYF.

The genes are TRBV7-9 and TRBJ2-7, with 9 bases that match TRBD2. Trimming at V came to 7 bases and at J to 6 bases, leaving 13 bases not matched to a gene. The CDR3 is made up of 15 amino acids. Germline CDR1 reads SEHNR; CDR2 reads FQNEAQ (reference sequence). The CDR3, as DNA: TGTGCCAGCACTCTTAGCGGGAGTGGTATTGGCGAGCAGTACTTC. Translated: CASTLSGSGIGEQYF.

Ten or more counts support this clone. The V and J genes are TRBV5-1 and TRBJ2-7; 9 bases fit TRBD1. Trimming cost V 5 bases and J 1 base; bases outside gene matches: 7. Germline V gene sequence: CDR1 SGHRS, CDR2 YFSETQ. The CDR3 runs 15 residues. CDR3 sequence (DNA): TGCGCCAGCAGGTCGGGACAGGGAATTTCCTACGAGCAGTACTTC. This encodes CASRSGQGISYEQYF.

The chain has TRBV18 and TRBJ2-7, with 10 bases aligning to TRBD2. The V gene's germline CDR1 is KGHSH and CDR2 LQKENI. The CDR3 is 14 residues long. The V gene end was trimmed by 5 bases and the J gene end by 4 bases; junction bases not matched to a gene: 5. The CDR3 sequence is CASSRLAGTYEQYF. The DNA of the CDR3 is TGTGCCAGCTCAAGACTAGCGGGCACTTACGAGCAGTACTTC.

This clone appeared a single time. The chain joins TRBV18 to TRBJ2-7; 10 positions agree with TRBD1. The CDR3 runs to 14 residues. V lost 7 bases to trimming and J lost 9 bases; unmatched junction nucleotides: 12. Germline V gene sequence: CDR1 KGHSH, CDR2 LQKENI. CDR3 sequence: CASCVGQGGRLQYF. The CDR3 DNA sequence: TGTGCCAGCTGCGTAGGACAGGGGGGTAGGTTGCAGTACTTC.

This clone has just one count. This sequence joins TRBV21-1 and TRBJ2-5; the table's D call TRBD1 went unverified against the DNA. TRBV21-1 is termed a pseudogene. CDR3 length: 17 residues. The CDR3 DNA reads TGTGCCAGCAGCAAAAAACGGAGCAGGGTTAACCAAGAGACCCAGTACTTC. It encodes CASSKKRSRVNQETQYF.

This clone was counted a single time. The J gene is TRBJ2-7, the V gene TRBV6-2 or TRBV6-3, with TRBD1 matching 7 bases. This CDR3 region has 16 residues. Germline-derived CDR1 and CDR2 are MNHEY and SVGEGT. The V and J ends lost 1 base and 0 bases, in that order; junction bases with no gene match: 6. CDR3 protein: CASSYWPGQSSYEQYF. CDR3 DNA sequence: TGTGCCAGCAGTTACTGGCCGGGACAGAGCTCCTACGAGCAGTACTTC.

The chain employs TRBV18 and TRBJ1-2; possibly TRBD1 for D (6 bases). Per germline, CDR1 KGHSH and CDR2 LQKENI. V gave up 2 bases and J gave up 6 bases, with 13 bases separating them. The CDR3 runs to 14 residues. The CDR3 region is CASSPLGGPDGYTF. CDR3 coding DNA: TGTGCCAGCTCACCATTAGGGGGTCCGGATGGCTACACCTTC.

The chain uses TRBV18 and TRBJ1-5; D call uncertain. The CDR3 is 12 amino acids. V was cut by 2 bases and J by 6 bases, with 5 bases left in between. The V gene's germline CDR1 is KGHSH and CDR2 LQKENI. CDR3 coding DNA: TGTGCCAGCTCACCAACCGGTCAGCCCCAGCATTTT. Its protein product is CASSPTGQPQHF. Full variable domain (outside the CDR3, taken from reference TRBV18 and TRBJ1-5): NAGVMQNPRHLVRRRGQEARLRCSPMKGHSHVYWYRQLPEEGLKFMVYLQKENIIDESGMPKERFSAEFPKEGPSILRIQQVVRGDSAAYFCASSPTGQPQHFGDGTRLSIL.

The rearrangement uses TRBV11-1 and TRBJ2-5; 12 nucleotides match TRBD2. This CDR3 has 15 residues. CDR1 and CDR2 from the germline V gene are SGHAT and FQDESV (reference sequence). The V gene end was trimmed by 3 bases and the J gene end by 4 bases; junction bases not matched to a gene: 3. In nucleotides, the CDR3 is TGTGCCAGCAGCTTCCCACTAGCGGGGGGAGAGACCCAGTACTTC. Protein sequence: CASSFPLAGGETQYF.

The chain links TRBV19 to TRBJ1-1; D unclear. CDR3 length: 14 amino acids. Germline V gives CDR1 LNHDA, CDR2 SQIVND (reference sequence). Trimming took off 1 base at V and 1 base at J, with 7 bases between the two ends. The CDR3 DNA reads TGTGCCAGTAGTATAGGACACCAGAACACTGAAGCTTTCTTT. It yields the protein CASSIGHQNTEAFF.

DNA of the CDR3: TGTGCCAGCAGCCTCGGCAGGGGGCGCGCGGACGAGACCCAGTACTTC. Amino acid sequence: CASSLGRGRADETQYF. The chain links TRBV7-2 to TRBJ2-5, with 8 bases that match TRBD1. CDR3 length equals 16 residues. Trimming removed 5 bases from V and 5 bases from J; junction bases left unmatched: 13. CDR1 and CDR2 from the germline V gene are SGHTA and FQGNSA.

The CDR3 loop is CSVRGGETQYF. As DNA, the CDR3 is TGCAGTGTCAGGGGAGGGGAGACCCAGTACTTC. The chain recombines TRBV20-1 with TRBJ2-5; D is possibly TRBD2 (7 bases). Germline V lookup: CDR1 DFQATT, CDR2 SNEGSKA (reference sequence). The CDR3 extends over 11 amino acids. The germline V and J ends were trimmed by 7 bases and 5 bases, with 11 bases remaining between them.

CDR3 sequence (DNA): TGTGCCAGCAGCCACCCCTCACTCTACGAGCAGTACTTC. Translated, it gives CASSHPSLYEQYF. This chain joins TRBV11-2 and TRBJ2-7; D is unclear. Germline CDR1 SGHAT, CDR2 FQNNGV. The V gene lost 5 bases and the J gene lost 3 bases, with 11 bases spanning the gap. The CDR3 runs 13 residues.

The rearrangement joins TRBV4-3 to TRBJ2-7; D possibly corresponds to TRBD2 (6 bases). This CDR3 has 15 residues. V was pared by 1 base and J by 3 bases, with 13 bases between. Germline V lookup: CDR1 LGHNA, CDR2 YSLEER. CDR3 protein: CASSQGVWTNYEQYF. The CDR3 DNA sequence: TGCGCCAGCAGCCAAGGAGTCTGGACTAACTACGAGCAGTACTTC.

The chain has TRBV19 and TRBJ2-7; 8 positions agree with TRBD1. Germline CDR1 reads LNHDA; CDR2 reads SQIVND (reference sequence). With 3 bases clipped from V and 4 bases from J, the junction kept 8 bases outside the gene matches. The CDR3 is made up of 15 amino acids. The CDR3 loop is CASSIRTGLWYEQYF. The CDR3 DNA is TGTGCCAGTAGTATTCGGACAGGGCTTTGGTACGAGCAGTACTTC. The full variable domain, its missing parts supplied by reference TRBV19 and TRBJ2-7, is DGGITQSPKYLFRKEGQNVTLSCEQNLNHDAMYWYRQDPGQGLRLIYYSQIVNDFQKGDIAEGYSVSREKKESFPLTVTSAQKNPTAFYLCASSIRTGLWYEQYFGPGTRLTVT.

V and J are TRBV6-5 and TRBJ2-7, with a possible D match to TRBD2 (5 bases). The CDR3 extends over 13 amino acids. Germline CDR1 reads MNHEY; CDR2 reads SVGAGI. Trimming removed 2 bases at V and 3 bases at J, with 8 bases between. The CDR3 DNA reads as TGTGCCAGCAGTTACACCGGGGTCTACGAGCAGTACTTC. It encodes CASSYTGVYEQYF.

The chain couples TRBV28 to TRBJ1-4; D is unclear. V gave up 2 bases and J gave up 3 bases, with 7 bases separating them. The CDR3 totals 14 residues. Germline assignment: CDR1 MDHEN and CDR2 SYDVKM. The CDR3 region is CASSLEVANEKLFF. In nucleotides, the CDR3 is TGTGCCAGCAGTTTAGAAGTAGCTAATGAAAAACTGTTTTTT.

The CDR3 here is CSVGRGVSAGELFF. The DNA of the CDR3 is TGCAGCGTCGGCAGGGGTGTAAGCGCCGGGGAGCTGTTTTTT. This chain connects TRBV29-1 to TRBJ2-2; D possibly corresponds to TRBD1 (6 bases). The CDR3 spans 14 residues. V was clipped by 6 bases and J by 6 bases, with 17 bases between them. CDR1 and CDR2 (germline): SQVTM, ANQGSEA.

V usage is TRBV28 and J usage is TRBJ1-2; no firm D call. V lost 4 bases, J lost 2 bases, and 20 bases lay in between. The length of the CDR3 is 17 residues. Germline CDR1 and CDR2: MDHEN and SYDVKM. The CDR3 DNA reads TGTGCCAGCAGTTCCGAAGACGGGGTGGTATCGAACTATGGCTACACCTTC. It translates to CASSSEDGVVSNYGYTF.

This sequence joins TRBV30 and TRBJ1-3, with D possibly TRBD1 on 5 matching bases. In germline, CDR1 is GTSNPN, CDR2 SVGIG (reference sequence). V shed 4 bases and J shed 3 bases, with 16 bases lying between them. The CDR3 has 15 residues. CDR3 nucleotide sequence: TGTGCCTGGACAGACGTGGGGCTTTTTGGAAACACCATATATTTT. Encoded protein: CAWTDVGLFGNTIYF.

This clone was counted only a few times. This chain joins TRBV19 and TRBJ1-2, with 8 positions matching TRBD1. The CDR3 runs 13 residues. Germline CDR1 reads LNHDA; CDR2 reads SQIVND (reference sequence). The J segment lost 3 bases and the V segment lost 5 bases, leaving 2 bases of the junction unmatched. The CDR3 protein is CASSSGQDYGYTF. The DNA for the CDR3 is TGTGCCAGTAGTTCGGGACAGGACTATGGCTACACCTTC.

CDR3 bases: TGTGCCAGCAGCCAGAACACGAATAATTCACCCCTCCACTTT. As protein: CASSQNTNNSPLHF. The chain employs TRBV4-2 and TRBJ1-6, with unresolved D. Germline CDR1 LGHNA, CDR2 YNFKEQ. The CDR3 length is 14 residues. Between the trimmed V and J ends, which lost 3 bases and 5 bases, there was a span of 8 bases.

Regarding this clone: Other DNA sequences of this sample code for an identical CDR3. The chain employs TRBV18 and TRBJ2-2; tentatively, D is TRBD2 (7 bases). The CDR3 is 17 amino acids. V shed 0 bases and J shed 0 bases, with 11 bases lying between them. Germline V gene data show CDR1 as KGHSH and CDR2 as LQKENI. CDR3 sequence: CASSPPGRGTNTGELFF. DNA for the CDR3: TGTGCCAGCTCACCACCGGGGAGGGGGACGAACACCGGGGAGCTGTTTTTT.

There are a few counts of this clone. The chain couples TRBV11-2 to TRBJ2-2; maybe TRBD1 (6 bases). Germline CDR1 is SGHAT and CDR2 is FQNNGV. Trimming cost V 5 bases and J 1 base, with 14 bases left between them. This CDR3 has 16 amino acids. The CDR3: CASSLNPTGNTGELFF. The DNA of the CDR3 is TGTGCCAGCAGCCTCAACCCGACAGGGAACACCGGGGAGCTGTTTTTT.

V and J are TRBV5-1 and TRBJ1-1; D gene unclear. The germline CDR1 and CDR2 sequences are SGHRS and YFSETQ. Trimming cost V 1 base and J 2 bases, with 12 bases left between them. The CDR3 length is 15 residues. The CDR3 protein is CASSLSPGLNTEAFF. CDR3 DNA: TGCGCCAGCAGCTTGAGTCCAGGCCTCAACACTGAAGCTTTCTTT. Based on the CDR3 plus reference TRBV5-1 and TRBJ1-1, the full variable domain is KAGVTQTPRYLIKTRGQQVTLSCSPISGHRSVSWYQQTPGQGLQFLFEYFSETQRNKGNFPGRFSGRQFSNSRSEMNVSTLELGDSALYLCASSLSPGLNTEAFFGQGTRLTVV.

The J gene is TRBJ2-2, the V gene TRBV4-3; D is perhaps TRBD1 (5 bases). Germline-derived CDR1 and CDR2 are LGHNA and YSLEER. V gave up 4 bases and J gave up 2 bases, with 14 bases separating them. This CDR3 spans 16 amino acids. This CDR3 reads CASSRTPQGNTGELFF. The CDR3 nucleotides read TGCGCCAGCAGCCGAACTCCGCAGGGAAACACCGGGGAGCTGTTTTTT.

The chain combines TRBV27 with TRBJ1-2, with 8 bases fitting TRBD1. With V trimmed by 0 bases and J by 5 bases, 8 bases remained unmatched. From germline, CDR1 is MNHEY and CDR2 SMNVEV (reference sequence). The CDR3 spans 16 residues. This CDR3 is CASSLSKQGASYGYTF. Written as DNA, the CDR3 is TGTGCCAGCAGTTTATCGAAGCAGGGGGCTAGTTATGGCTACACCTTC.